This T cell receptor beta chain was documented in a study of blood T cell repertoires in COVID-19. Study-wide context: The United States, Italy and Spain provided the acute and convalescent COVID-19 samples.

Per the original methods: How many nucleated cells were present was estimated from reference gene primer amplification. TCRdb keeps only in-frame clones here, not all; method: immunoSEQ multiplex PCR. Clone size and V and J calls were adopted from that table, with D and trimming inferred from the DNA. The sample holds 150,000 or so clones, approximately 86% seen once. Trimming pared 1 base from V and 1 base from J, leaving 4 bases between. Germline values: CDR1 MDHEN, CDR2 SYDVKM. The CDR3 is 14 residues long. The clonotype originates from a woman between 55 and 75 years old with acute or convalescent COVID-19. The chain couples TRBV28 to TRBJ2-2; D is unclear. Sequencing was done on a sample of peripheral blood. As DNA, the CDR3 is TGTGCCAGCAGTTTATATCTGAACACCGGGGAGCTGTTTTTT. Amino acid sequence: CASSLYLNTGELFF.